One and the same sample provided the 4 T cell receptor beta chains below, sequenced in a study of metastatic and nonmetastatic thyroid tumors (dated by TCRdb to the early 2020s). To prepare the library, PCR was applied. Instrument used: Illumina HiSeq 4000. TCRdb handled the public reads itself, with Q25 trimming in fastp and clone calling in MiXCR, and kept productive beta chains. For this sample the table gives tens of thousands of clones, of which approximately 16% were detected only once. The ten largest account for 9% to 10% of the sample. None of the patients had been given any treatment before thyroid surgery. Sequenced: tumor tissue. These receptors all come from a female donor with papillary thyroid cancer or a benign thyroid nodule (not recorded which). Some clones in this sample may be carry-over from other donors' samples.

On this clone itself: The conserved final phenylalanine or tryptophan is absent from the CDR3, which likely points to a read error. The genes are TRBV7-2 and TRBJ2-5; D is unclear. The CDR3 covers 15 residues. Between the trimmed V and J ends, which lost 1 base and 4 bases, there was a span of 13 bases. The germline gives CDR1 SGHTA, CDR2 FQGNSA. CDR3 region: CASSLVWWARETQYL. CDR3 in DNA: TGTGCCAGCAGCTTAGTTTGGTGGGCTCGAGAGACCCAGTACCTC.

This clone was seen repeatedly, ten times or more. The chain links TRBV4-2 to TRBJ2-3; no firm D call. The V and J ends lost 1 base and 0 bases respectively, with 8 bases between them. The CDR3 runs 15 residues. Germline CDR1 is LGHNA and CDR2 is YNFKEQ. The DNA for the CDR3 is TGTGCCAGCAGCCAAGCGGGTCCCAGCACAGATACGCAGTATTTT. It codes for CASSQAGPSTDTQYF.

The sample holds many counts of this clone. This chain uses TRBV4-3 with TRBJ1-6, with D uncertain. The germline gives CDR1 LGHNA, CDR2 YSLEER. The CDR3 is 15 residues long. V was shortened by 0 bases and J by 6 bases, with 9 bases between the two germline ends. In nucleotides, the CDR3 is TGCGCCAGCAGCCAAGATGTCGGAGGTAATTCACCCCTCCACTTT. It encodes CASSQDVGGNSPLHF.

Ten or more counts support this clone. The chain carries TRBV7-9 and TRBJ2-1; 7 bases match TRBD1. The CDR3 spans 16 residues. After removal of 5 bases from V and 6 bases from J, the junction contained 13 bases not matched to a gene. Per the germline V gene, CDR1 is SEHNR and CDR2 is FQNEAQ (reference sequence). The CDR3 sequence: CASSPYTPDRANEQFF. In DNA, the CDR3 is TGTGCCAGCAGCCCATACACACCCGACAGGGCCAATGAGCAGTTCTTC. Using reference TRBV7-9 and TRBJ2-1 for the parts outside the CDR3, the full variable domain is DTGVSQNPRHKITKRGQNVTFRCDPISEHNRLYWYRQTLGQGPEFLTYFQNEAQLEKSRLLSDRFSAERPKGSFSTLEIQRTEQGDSAMYLCASSPYTPDRANEQFFGPGTRLTVL.